These 15 T cell receptor beta chains were all obtained from the same sample, sequenced in a study of blood T cell repertoires in COVID-19. The assay was immunoSEQ multiplex PCR, and TCRdb's table has in-frame clones only and misses some. The sample holds some 130,000 clones, roughly three quarters seen once. Sequencing was performed on peripheral blood. These receptors were obtained from a woman aged 70-85 years with acute or convalescent COVID-19.

V is TRBV9 and J is TRBJ1-4; TRBD1 matches 8 bases. The V and J ends lost 3 bases and 8 bases, in that order; junction bases with no gene match: 6. CDR1 is SGDLS, CDR2 YYNGEE, per germline. The CDR3 length is 14 residues. The CDR3 nucleotides read TGTGCCAGCAGCGGCCTGACAGGGGCGGAAAAACTGTTTTTT. Protein sequence: CASSGLTGAEKLFF.

This clone was seen a handful of times. The chain has TRBV19 and TRBJ2-1; a possible D gene is TRBD1 (5 bases). The germline CDR1 and CDR2 sequences are LNHDA and SQIVND (reference sequence). CDR3 length: 12 residues. V lost 6 bases and J 8 bases, leaving 11 bases between the germline ends. The CDR3 loop reads CASRSRGHEQFF. CDR3 DNA: TGTGCCAGTAGGTCTAGGGGTCATGAGCAGTTCTTC.

V and J are TRBV3-1 (or the pseudogene TRBV3-2) and TRBJ1-6; perhaps TRBD1 as D (6 bases). The CDR3 covers 14 residues. Trimming pared 2 bases from V and 16 bases from J, leaving 18 bases between. Germline lookup yields CDR1 LGHDT and CDR2 YNNKEL (reference sequence). CDR3 sequence (DNA): TGTGCCAGCAGCCAACCCGAGACAGGCCGAGGACTCCACTTT. Protein product: CASSQPETGRGLHF.

The J gene is TRBJ2-5, the V gene TRBV2; D unresolved. V lost 1 base, J lost 5 bases, and 11 bases lay in between. This CDR3 is 14 amino acids long. Germline V gene lookup returns CDR1 SNHLY and CDR2 FYNNEI. CDR3: CASSEGGLSETQYF. The CDR3 DNA sequence: TGTGCCAGCAGTGAAGGCGGTCTTTCTGAGACCCAGTACTTC.

V usage is TRBV30 and J usage is TRBJ1-1; perhaps TRBD1 as D (5 bases). The ends were cut back, 2 bases at V and 0 bases at J, with 7 bases in the middle. Germline loops: CDR1 GTSNPN, CDR2 SVGIG (reference sequence). The CDR3 runs 13 residues. The CDR3 loop is CAWSPGMNTEAFF. The CDR3 DNA reads as TGTGCCTGGAGTCCAGGGATGAACACTGAAGCTTTCTTT.

The chain links TRBV5-1 to TRBJ2-7, with 11 bases that match TRBD2. Germline loops: CDR1 SGHRS, CDR2 YFSETQ. V shed 2 bases, J shed 0 bases, and the junction held 16 bases outside the gene matches. This CDR3 has 20 residues. CDR3 nucleotides: TGCGCCAGCAGCTTAAGGGGCGACAGGGGAACTAGCGGGAGCTCCTACGAGCAGTACTTC. Translating gives CASSLRGDRGTSGSSYEQYF.

This chain connects TRBV2 to TRBJ2-7; D is ambiguous. Trimming removed 6 bases from V and 6 bases from J, with 27 bases in between. CDR1 SNHLY and CDR2 FYNNEI come from the germline V gene. This CDR3 is 17 amino acids long. CDR3 coding DNA: TGTGCCAGCAGCTTGACGGGTCAGAACTCATTCTCGTCCGAGCAGTACTTC. Its translation is CASSLTGQNSFSSEQYF.

The chain recombines TRBV12-3 or TRBV12-4 with TRBJ2-6; a possible D gene is TRBD2 (6 bases). The CDR3 is 13 residues long. V lost 4 bases to trimming and J lost 9 bases, with 10 bases between them. CDR3 region: CASSYGGVNVLTF. CDR3 coding DNA: TGTGCCAGCAGTTACGGGGGAGTCAACGTCCTGACTTTC.

The chain employs TRBV10-3 and TRBJ1-2, with 7 bases matching TRBD1. The CDR3 runs 12 residues. The V gene's germline CDR1 is ENHRY and CDR2 SYGVKD. The junction had 4 bases not matched to a gene; V was cut back by 10 bases and J by 2 bases. The CDR3 reads CATQQGNYGYTF. The CDR3 DNA reads TGTGCCACGCAACAGGGGAACTATGGCTACACCTTC.

This clone was detected only a few times. This chain joins TRBV7-2 and TRBJ2-1; a possible D gene is TRBD1 (5 bases). This CDR3 is built from 16 residues. The V end lost 1 base, the J end lost 2 bases, and 12 bases lay between the germline ends. CDR1 is SGHTA, CDR2 FQGNSA, per germline. The CDR3 nucleotides read TGTGCCAGCAGCTTAGGTTTGGGCAGGGCCTACAATGAGCAGTTCTTC. It specifies CASSLGLGRAYNEQFF.

The chain combines TRBV6-9 with TRBJ2-1, with TRBD2 matching 7 bases. Trimming removed 0 bases from V and 5 bases from J; junction bases left unmatched: 4. Per the germline V gene, CDR1 is MNHGY and CDR2 is SVAAGI. CDR3 length: 15 residues. The CDR3 DNA reads TGTGCCAGCAGTTATTCCGGGACTAAAAACAATGAGCAGTTCTTC. Residues: CASSYSGTKNNEQFF.

The rearrangement links TRBV7-2 to TRBJ1-2; D uncertain. V lost 2 bases and J 6 bases, leaving 10 bases between the germline ends. This CDR3 has 13 amino acids. In germline, CDR1 is SGHTA, CDR2 FQGNSA. CDR3 protein: CASSLSPSDGYTF. The CDR3, as DNA: TGTGCCAGCAGCTTATCGCCCTCGGATGGCTACACCTTC.

J is TRBJ1-2 and V is TRBV11-2; the D gene is possibly TRBD1 (6 bases). The CDR3 has 13 residues. Trimming shortened V by 3 bases and J by 5 bases, and 10 bases separated the two germline ends. In germline, CDR1 is SGHAT, CDR2 FQNNGV. CDR3 amino acids: CASSFGQLYGYTF. Written as DNA, the CDR3 is TGTGCCAGCAGCTTTGGACAGTTATATGGCTACACCTTC.

The chain recombines TRBV6-5 with TRBJ2-2; D may be TRBD2 (5 bases). Trimming removed 4 bases from V and 6 bases from J, with 12 bases in between. Germline assignment: CDR1 MNHEY and CDR2 SVGAGI. The CDR3 consists of 14 residues. The CDR3 DNA is TGTGCCAGCAGTTCCGGGGTCGAGTCCGGGGAGCTGTTTTTT. It encodes CASSSGVESGELFF.

The V and J genes are TRBV2 and TRBJ1-1, with 10 nucleotides matching TRBD1. The V gene end was trimmed by 6 bases and the J gene end by 1 base; junction bases not matched to a gene: 5. The CDR3 has 15 amino acids. CDR1 is SNHLY, CDR2 FYNNEI, per germline. Written as DNA, the CDR3 is TGTGCCAGCAGGGGACAGGGGAACGCGAACACTGAAGCTTTCTTT. Translated: CASRGQGNANTEAFF.